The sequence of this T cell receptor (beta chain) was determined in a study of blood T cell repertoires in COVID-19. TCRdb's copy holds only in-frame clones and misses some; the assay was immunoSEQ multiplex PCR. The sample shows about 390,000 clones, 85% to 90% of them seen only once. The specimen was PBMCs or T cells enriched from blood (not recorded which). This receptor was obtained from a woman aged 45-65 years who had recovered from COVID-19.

DNA for the CDR3: TGCGCCAGCAGCCAAGATGAGTTGGACTTACGGGGCTACACCTTC. It encodes CASSQDELDLRGYTF. V gene TRBV4-3 combines with J gene TRBJ1-2; D gene unclear. There are 15 residues in the CDR3. V dropped 0 bases and J dropped 8 bases, with 16 bases sitting between them. Germline CDR1 reads LGHNA; CDR2 reads YSLEER.